This T cell receptor (beta chain) is drawn from a study of human T cells and chemical hapten exposure. The wider study: Largely, small differences in pooled library volume made per-sample TCR yields vary.

This CDR3 comprises 15 residues. Germline CDR1 is PRHDT and CDR2 is FYEKMQ (reference sequence). Trimming removed 4 bases at V and 0 bases at J, with 12 bases between. TCRdb passed the 5' RACE reads through MiXCR, listing each CDR3 protein once. The table includes about 81,000 distinct CDR3 sequences, more than 7% detected once. Total RNA was isolated from unfractionated whole blood. This receptor was obtained from a male donor in good health. The chain is built from TRBV13 and TRBJ1-2; the D is unclear. CDR3: CASSSKGKPNYGYTF. The CDR3 nucleotides are TGTGCCAGCAGCTCGAAGGGAAAACCTAACTATGGCTACACCTTC.